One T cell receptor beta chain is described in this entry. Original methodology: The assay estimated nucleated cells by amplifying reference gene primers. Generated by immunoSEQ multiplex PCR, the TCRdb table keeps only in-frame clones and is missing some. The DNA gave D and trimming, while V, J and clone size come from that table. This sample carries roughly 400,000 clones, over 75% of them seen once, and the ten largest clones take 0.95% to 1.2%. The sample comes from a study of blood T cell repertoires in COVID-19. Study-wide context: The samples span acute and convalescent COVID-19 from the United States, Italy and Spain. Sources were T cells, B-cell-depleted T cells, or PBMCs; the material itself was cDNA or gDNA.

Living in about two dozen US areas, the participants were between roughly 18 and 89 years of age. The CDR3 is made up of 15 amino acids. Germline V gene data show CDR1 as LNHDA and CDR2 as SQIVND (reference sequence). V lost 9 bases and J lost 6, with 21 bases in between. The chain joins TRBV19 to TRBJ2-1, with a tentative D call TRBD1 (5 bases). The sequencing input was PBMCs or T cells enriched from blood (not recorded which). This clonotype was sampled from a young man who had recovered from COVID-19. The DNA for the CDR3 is TGTGCCAGCAGAACCGGGCGACGAAGGGGCAATGAGCAGTTCTTC. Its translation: CASRTGRRRGNEQFF. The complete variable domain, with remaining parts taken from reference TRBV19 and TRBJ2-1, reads DGGITQSPKYLFRKEGQNVTLSCEQNLNHDAMYWYRQDPGQGLRLIYYSQIVNDFQKGDIAEGYSVSREKKESFPLTVTSAQKNPTAFYLCASRTGRRRGNEQFFGPGTRLTVL.